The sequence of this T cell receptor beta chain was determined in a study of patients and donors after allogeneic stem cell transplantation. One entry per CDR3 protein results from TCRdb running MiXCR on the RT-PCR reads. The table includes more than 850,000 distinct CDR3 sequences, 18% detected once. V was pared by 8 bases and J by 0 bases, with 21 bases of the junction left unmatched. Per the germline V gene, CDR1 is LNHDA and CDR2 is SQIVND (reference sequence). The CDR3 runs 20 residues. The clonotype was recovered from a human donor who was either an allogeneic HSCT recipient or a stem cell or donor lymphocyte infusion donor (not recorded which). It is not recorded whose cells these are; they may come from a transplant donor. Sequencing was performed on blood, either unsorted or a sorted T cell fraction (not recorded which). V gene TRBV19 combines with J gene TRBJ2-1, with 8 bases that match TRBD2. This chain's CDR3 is CASGYPLMYSGVSSYNEQFF. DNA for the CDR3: TGTGCCAGTGGCTATCCGCTGATGTATAGCGGGGTGAGCTCCTACAATGAGCAGTTCTTC.